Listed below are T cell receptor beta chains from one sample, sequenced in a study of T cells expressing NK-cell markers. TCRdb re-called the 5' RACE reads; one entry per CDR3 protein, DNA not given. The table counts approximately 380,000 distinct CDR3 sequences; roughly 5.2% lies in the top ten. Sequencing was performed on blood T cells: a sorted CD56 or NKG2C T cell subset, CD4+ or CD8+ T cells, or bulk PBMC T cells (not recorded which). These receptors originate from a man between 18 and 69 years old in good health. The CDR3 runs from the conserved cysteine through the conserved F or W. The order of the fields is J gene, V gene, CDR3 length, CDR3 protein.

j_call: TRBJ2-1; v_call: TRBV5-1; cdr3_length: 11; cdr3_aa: CASSSRGWQFF
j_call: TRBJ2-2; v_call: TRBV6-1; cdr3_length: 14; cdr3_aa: CASSPQGGTGELFF
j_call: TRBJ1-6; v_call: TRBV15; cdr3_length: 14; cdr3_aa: CATSRQGRNSPLHF
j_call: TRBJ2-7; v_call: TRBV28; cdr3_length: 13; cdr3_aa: CASSYSPSYEQYF
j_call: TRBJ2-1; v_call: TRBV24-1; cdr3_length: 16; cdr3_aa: CATSDRRTTTYNEQFF
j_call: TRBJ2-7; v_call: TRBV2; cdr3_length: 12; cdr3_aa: CASSYYDYEQYF
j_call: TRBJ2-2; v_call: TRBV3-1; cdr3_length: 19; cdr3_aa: CASSQDRLAGVSNTGELFF
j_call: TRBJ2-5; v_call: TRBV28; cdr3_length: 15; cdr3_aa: CASSALFQGGETQYF
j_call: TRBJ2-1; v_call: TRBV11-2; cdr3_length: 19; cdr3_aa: CASSLSRTSGGALYNEQFF
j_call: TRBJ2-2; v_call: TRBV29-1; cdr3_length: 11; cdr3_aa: CSAEEVGELFF
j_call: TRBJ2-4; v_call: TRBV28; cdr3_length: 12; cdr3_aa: CASSLRKNIQYF
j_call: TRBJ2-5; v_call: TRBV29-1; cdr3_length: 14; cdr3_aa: CSVDLWTGEETQYF
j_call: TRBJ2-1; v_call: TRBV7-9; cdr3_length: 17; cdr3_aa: CASSLRPTGRFDNEQFF
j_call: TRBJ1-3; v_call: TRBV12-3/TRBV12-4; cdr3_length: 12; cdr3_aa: CASSQIRNTIYF
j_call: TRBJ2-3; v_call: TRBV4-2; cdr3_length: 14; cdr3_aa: CASSRSFLTDTQYF
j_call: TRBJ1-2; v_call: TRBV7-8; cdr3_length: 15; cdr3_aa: CASSLINRATGGYTF
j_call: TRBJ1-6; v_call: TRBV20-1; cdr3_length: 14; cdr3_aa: CSARGQRGNSPLHF
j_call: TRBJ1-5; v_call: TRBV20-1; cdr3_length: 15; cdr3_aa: CSARDAGSPGQPQHF
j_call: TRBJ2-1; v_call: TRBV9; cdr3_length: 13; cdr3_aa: CASSQLPGGEQFF
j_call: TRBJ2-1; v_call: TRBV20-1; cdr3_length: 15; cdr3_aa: CSAPSGGGSYNEQFF
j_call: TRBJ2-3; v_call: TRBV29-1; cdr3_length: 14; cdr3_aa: CSVEVGRGPDTQYF
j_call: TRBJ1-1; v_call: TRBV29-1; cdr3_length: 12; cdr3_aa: CSVEDWVTEAFF
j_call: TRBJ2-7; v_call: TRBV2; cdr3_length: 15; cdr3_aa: CASSDSSSPYLEQYF
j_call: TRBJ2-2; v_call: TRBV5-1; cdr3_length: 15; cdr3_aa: CASRSKGAMAGELFF
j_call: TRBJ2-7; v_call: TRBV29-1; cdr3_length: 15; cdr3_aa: CSVEVDRQGLDEQYF
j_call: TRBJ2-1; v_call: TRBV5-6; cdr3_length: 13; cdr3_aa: CASSWTSGNEQFF
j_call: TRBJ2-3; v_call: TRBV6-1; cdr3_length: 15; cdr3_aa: CASTSLGHTTDTQYF
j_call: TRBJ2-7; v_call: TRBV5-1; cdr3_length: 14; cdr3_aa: CASSLGGTSSEQYF
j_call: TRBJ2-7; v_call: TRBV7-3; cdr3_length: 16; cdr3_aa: CASSISGGASVYEQYF
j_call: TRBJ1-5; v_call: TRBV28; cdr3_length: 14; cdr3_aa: CASSLVGDNQPQHF
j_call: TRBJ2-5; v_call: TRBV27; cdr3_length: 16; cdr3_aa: CASSGIGTGIRETQYF
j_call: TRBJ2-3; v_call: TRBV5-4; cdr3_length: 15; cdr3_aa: CASSLGGSSTDTQYF
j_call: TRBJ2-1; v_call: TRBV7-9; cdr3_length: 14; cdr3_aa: CASSEQGAGDEQFF
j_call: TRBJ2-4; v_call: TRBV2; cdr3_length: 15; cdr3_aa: CASSDLGGSKNIQYF
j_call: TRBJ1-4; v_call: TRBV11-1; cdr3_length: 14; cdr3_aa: CASSPTRRNEKLFF
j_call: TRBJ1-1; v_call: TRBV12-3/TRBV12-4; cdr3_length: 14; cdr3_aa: CASSPIRDSFEAFF
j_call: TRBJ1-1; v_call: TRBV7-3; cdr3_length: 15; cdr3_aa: CASSPSGGYNTEAFF
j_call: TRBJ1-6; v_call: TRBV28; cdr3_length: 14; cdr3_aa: CASSFRQGGGPLHF
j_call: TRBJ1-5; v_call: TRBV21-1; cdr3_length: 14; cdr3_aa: CASSLQGYDQPQHF
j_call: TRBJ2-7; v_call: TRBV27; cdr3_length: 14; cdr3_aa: CASRVTYFSYEQYF
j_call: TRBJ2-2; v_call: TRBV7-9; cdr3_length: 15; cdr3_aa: CASSVQGARTGELFF
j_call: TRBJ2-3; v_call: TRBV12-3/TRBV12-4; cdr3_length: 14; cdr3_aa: CASRQGTGVDTQYF
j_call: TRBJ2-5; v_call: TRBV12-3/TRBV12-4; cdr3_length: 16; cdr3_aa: CASSRDRGILGETQYF
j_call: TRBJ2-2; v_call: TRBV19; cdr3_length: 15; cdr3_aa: CASSAPDRQAGELFF
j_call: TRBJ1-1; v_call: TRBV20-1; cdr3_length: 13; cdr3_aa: CSASGQVLAEAFF
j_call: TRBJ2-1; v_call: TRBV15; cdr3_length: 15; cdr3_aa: CATGGRVGLNNEQFF
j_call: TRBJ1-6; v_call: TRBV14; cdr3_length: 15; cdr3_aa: CASSRRTGTVSPLHF
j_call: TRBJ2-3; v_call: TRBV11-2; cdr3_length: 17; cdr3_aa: CASSLVAGITGTDTQYF
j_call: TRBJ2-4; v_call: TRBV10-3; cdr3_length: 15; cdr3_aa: CAISDHTNPKNIQYF
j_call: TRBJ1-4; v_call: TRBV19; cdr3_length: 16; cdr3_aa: CASSTAGTATNEKLFF
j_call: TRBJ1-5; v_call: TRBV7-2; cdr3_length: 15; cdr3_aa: CASSLEGQPNQPQHF
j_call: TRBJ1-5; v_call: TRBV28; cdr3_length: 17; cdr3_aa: CASSSRQGRNSNQPQHF
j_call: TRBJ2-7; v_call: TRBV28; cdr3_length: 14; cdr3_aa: CASSSDRISYEQYF
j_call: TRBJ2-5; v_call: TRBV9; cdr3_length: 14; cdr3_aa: CASSAHSGRETQYF
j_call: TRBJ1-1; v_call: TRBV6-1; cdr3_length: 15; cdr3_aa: CASRGQGSLNTEAFF